This entry lists 27 T cell receptor beta chains sequenced from one sample in a study of blood T cell repertoires in COVID-19. Generated by immunoSEQ multiplex PCR, the TCRdb table keeps only in-frame clones and is missing some. The top ten clones hold roughly 2.3% of a sample with approximately 50,000 clones, more than 70% of them seen once. Sequencing was performed on peripheral blood. These receptor sequences come from a human donor in a cohort sampled during active COVID-19.

The chain is built from TRBV6-5 and TRBJ2-3; 10 positions match TRBD1. Germline-derived CDR1 and CDR2 are MNHEY and SVGAGI. V lost 6 bases and J lost 4; bases outside the gene matches: 4. CDR3 length equals 14 residues. CDR3 coding DNA: TGTGCCAGCAGCGACAGGGGGCAAGCAGATACGCAGTATTTT. Translation: CASSDRGQADTQYF.

CDR3 protein: CASSSRQGRHYGYTF. The CDR3 region has the DNA TGTGCCAGCAGCTCCAGACAGGGGCGTCACTATGGCTACACCTTC. This chain uses TRBV6-5 with TRBJ1-2; TRBD1 agrees at 8 bases. After removal of 6 bases from V and 3 bases from J, the junction contained 9 bases not matched to a gene. The CDR3 has 15 amino acids. The germline V gene encodes CDR1 MNHEY and CDR2 SVGAGI.

V gene TRBV6-5 combines with J gene TRBJ2-7; D may be TRBD1 (5 bases). Germline CDR1 reads MNHEY; CDR2 reads SVGAGI. The CDR3 length is 14 residues. The V and J ends lost 7 bases and 5 bases respectively, with 18 bases between them. In nucleotides, the CDR3 is TGTGCCAGCAACGAGCCTACAGGAATCCACGAGCAGTACTTC. Translating it yields CASNEPTGIHEQYF.

The chain carries TRBV29-1 and TRBJ2-2; TRBD2 matches 9 bases. This CDR3 region has 15 residues. Germline V gene sequence: CDR1 SQVTM, CDR2 ANQGSEA. The trim removed 3 bases at V and 7 bases at J, leaving 9 bases unmatched. The CDR3 is CSVESLAGVVGELFF. The CDR3 nucleotides are TGCAGCGTTGAGTCATTAGCGGGGGTGGTCGGGGAGCTGTTTTTT.

CDR3: CATSEGGEVGELFF. As DNA, the CDR3 is TGTGCCACCAGTGAAGGGGGGGAGGTCGGGGAGCTGTTTTTT. V usage is TRBV24-1 and J usage is TRBJ2-2, with a possible D match to TRBD2 (7 bases). Trimming stripped 4 bases from V and 7 bases from J, with 12 bases between. CDR1 and CDR2 from the germline V gene are KGHDR and SFDVKD. This CDR3 contains 14 residues.

This chain connects TRBV11-2 to TRBJ2-1; TRBD1 might be the D (5 bases). V was shortened by 2 bases and J by 8 bases, with 16 bases between the two germline ends. The CDR3 extends over 15 amino acids. Germline V lookup: CDR1 SGHAT, CDR2 FQNNGV. CDR3 sequence: CASSLTLGHTDEQFF. The CDR3 DNA sequence: TGTGCCAGCAGCTTAACCCTAGGACATACCGATGAGCAGTTCTTC.

The chain joins TRBV6-2 or TRBV6-3 to TRBJ1-1, with D perhaps TRBD1 (6 bases). The CDR3 is made up of 16 amino acids. V dropped 2 bases and J dropped 3 bases, with 16 bases sitting between them. Looked up from germline, CDR1 is MNHEY and CDR2 is SVGEGT. Written as DNA, the CDR3 is TGTGCCAGCAGTTACCCTCGACAGGCGCTGGACACTGAAGCTTTCTTT. Encoded protein: CASSYPRQALDTEAFF.

In its sample, this clone was seen once. The CDR3 DNA is TGTGCCAGCAGGTTACCCGGGACACAGAACACTGAAGCTTTCTTT. It translates to CASRLPGTQNTEAFF. V is TRBV7-3 and J is TRBJ1-1, with D perhaps matching TRBD1 (6 bases). Germline CDR1 reads SGHTA; CDR2 reads FQGTGA. V was clipped by 6 bases and J by 1 base, with 15 bases between them. This CDR3 spans 15 amino acids.

The V gene is TRBV30, the J gene TRBJ2-1, with D perhaps matching TRBD2 (5 bases). Germline assignment: CDR1 GTSNPN and CDR2 SVGIG (reference sequence). The CDR3 contains 14 residues. V was pared by 2 bases and J by 4 bases, with 12 bases between. The CDR3 DNA sequence: TGTGCCTGGAGTCCTCAAGGGAGATACAATGAGCAGTTCTTC. The encoded protein is CAWSPQGRYNEQFF.

The chain links TRBV19 to TRBJ2-4; 11 nucleotides align to TRBD1. The CDR3 is 16 amino acids. Germline CDR1 and CDR2: LNHDA and SQIVND (reference sequence). Trimming cost V 5 bases and J 8 bases; bases outside gene matches: 11. The CDR3 region has the DNA TGTGCCAGTAGTCCCCTGGGACAGGGGGTCTGGGACATTCAGTACTTC. This gives the protein CASSPLGQGVWDIQYF.

This clone was seen only a few times. J is TRBJ1-1 and V is TRBV19; unclear D gene. V gave up 6 bases and J gave up 6 bases, with 8 bases separating them. CDR3 length: 11 amino acids. CDR1 LNHDA and CDR2 SQIVND come from the germline V gene (reference sequence). CDR3 amino acids: CASRQDSEAFF. In nucleotides, the CDR3 is TGTGCCAGTAGGCAGGATTCTGAAGCTTTCTTT.

The chain combines TRBV19 with TRBJ1-1; D gene ambiguous. This CDR3 region has 16 residues. Trimming left V 1 base short and J 1 base short, with 13 bases between. Looked up from germline, CDR1 is LNHDA and CDR2 is SQIVND (reference sequence). CDR3 region: CASSIGSLGGNTEAFF. CDR3 sequence (DNA): TGTGCCAGTAGTATAGGTTCCCTGGGAGGGAACACTGAAGCTTTCTTT.

This clone was found once. V gene TRBV24-1 combines with J gene TRBJ2-1, with TRBD1 matching over 9 bases. V lost 5 bases and J lost 9; bases outside the gene matches: 10. Per germline, CDR1 KGHDR and CDR2 SFDVKD. The CDR3 length is 15 residues. CDR3 in amino acids: CATSGWTGAHGEQFF. In nucleotides, the CDR3 is TGTGCCACCAGTGGATGGACAGGGGCCCATGGTGAGCAGTTCTTC.

The chain combines TRBV4-3 with TRBJ2-7; the match to TRBD1 covers 8 bases. Losses at the gene ends were 4 bases for V and 0 bases for J; bases not matched to a gene: 5. CDR1 and CDR2 from the germline V gene are LGHNA and YSLEER. This CDR3 is built from 15 residues. CDR3 nucleotide sequence: TGCGCCAGCAGCCGCTCAGGGGGCGGCTCCTACGAGCAGTACTTC. Translating it yields CASSRSGGGSYEQYF.

The rearrangement links TRBV6-5 to TRBJ2-7; 10 bases map to TRBD2. The J segment lost 6 bases and the V segment lost 2 bases, leaving 7 bases of the junction unmatched. The germline V gene encodes CDR1 MNHEY and CDR2 SVGAGI. The CDR3 extends over 15 amino acids. CDR3 sequence (DNA): TGTGCCAGCAGTTACGACAGCGGGGGGGCCCGCGAGCAGTACTTC. It encodes CASSYDSGGAREQYF.

This clone came up a few times. The V call is TRBV12-3 or TRBV12-4, the J call TRBJ2-5, with D possibly matching TRBD2 (6 bases). V lost 6 bases to trimming and J lost 5 bases, with 13 bases between them. The CDR3 is 13 amino acids. The CDR3 region has the DNA TGTGCCAGCAGCCCAGCGGAGGGTGAGACCCAGTACTTC. Protein product: CASSPAEGETQYF.

The chain combines TRBV7-2 with TRBJ2-3; 8 bases line up with TRBD1. The V gene end was trimmed by 5 bases and the J gene end by 0 bases; junction bases not matched to a gene: 4. Germline V CDR1 and CDR2: SGHTA, FQGNSA. This CDR3 is built from 15 residues. For the CDR3, the DNA is TGTGCCAGCAGCACCCGGACAGGGAGCACAGATACGCAGTATTTT. This encodes CASSTRTGSTDTQYF.

The J gene is TRBJ2-5, the V gene TRBV13, with 10 bases identical to TRBD1. There are 15 residues in the CDR3. V trimming: 5 bases; J trimming: 5 bases; junction bases outside the gene matches: 8. Germline V gene lookup returns CDR1 PRHDT and CDR2 FYEKMQ (reference sequence). CDR3 sequence: CASSLKTGGAETQYF. The DNA of the CDR3 is TGTGCCAGCAGCCTCAAGACAGGGGGCGCGGAGACCCAGTACTTC.

The J gene is TRBJ2-7, the V gene TRBV6-5; 10 bases are shared with TRBD1. Looked up from germline, CDR1 is MNHEY and CDR2 is SVGAGI. The CDR3 consists of 14 residues. The V gene end was trimmed by 10 bases and the J gene end by 3 bases; junction bases not matched to a gene: 9. This CDR3 reads CATQDRGIDYEQYF. CDR3 coding DNA: TGTGCCACCCAGGACAGGGGGATTGACTACGAGCAGTACTTC.

This clone was recorded only once. This chain links TRBV18 with TRBJ1-2; 11 positions match TRBD1. The ends lost 2 bases at V and 4 bases at J; junction bases unmatched: 3. Germline V CDR1 and CDR2: KGHSH, LQKENI. CDR3 length equals 15 residues. CDR3 DNA sequence: TGTGCCAGCTCACCAGCGGGACAGGGGGTCTATGGCTACACCTTC. Translated, it gives CASSPAGQGVYGYTF. Complete variable domain (other parts from reference TRBV18 and TRBJ1-2): NAGVMQNPRHLVRRRGQEARLRCSPMKGHSHVYWYRQLPEEGLKFMVYLQKENIIDESGMPKERFSAEFPKEGPSILRIQQVVRGDSAAYFCASSPAGQGVYGYTFGSGTRLTVV.

The gene calls are TRBV25-1 and TRBJ2-7; TRBD1 is a possible D gene (6 bases). CDR1 is MGHDK and CDR2 is SYGVNS in the germline V gene. V was clipped by 4 bases and J by 7 bases, with 17 bases between them. The CDR3 consists of 14 residues. The DNA for the CDR3 is TGTGCCAGCAGTGCCCCCCTGGGGGCGGAGGAGCAGTACTTC. It encodes CASSAPLGAEEQYF.

The V and J genes are TRBV4-3 and TRBJ2-7, with 9 bases aligning to TRBD2. The J segment lost 1 base and the V segment lost 0 bases, leaving 7 bases of the junction unmatched. Germline-derived CDR1 and CDR2 are LGHNA and YSLEER. The CDR3 covers 17 residues. In DNA, the CDR3 is TGCGCCAGCAGCCAAGAGGCTGGAGCGGGAGGTTCCTACGAGCAGTACTTC. It encodes CASSQEAGAGGSYEQYF.

V gene TRBV27 combines with J gene TRBJ1-6, with no clear D. CDR1 is MNHEY, CDR2 SMNVEV, per germline (reference sequence). Deletions cut 6 bases from V and 14 bases from J, with 23 bases between. CDR3 size: 15 residues. In nucleotides, the CDR3 is TGTGCCAGCAGCCGCCAACCAGGAGGATCCATCACCCTCCACTTT. Translation: CASSRQPGGSITLHF.

The V call is TRBV28, the J call TRBJ1-4; 7 nucleotides agree with TRBD1. There are 16 residues in the CDR3. J gave up 5 bases and V 6 bases, and 12 bases lay outside the gene matches. Germline V lookup: CDR1 MDHEN, CDR2 SYDVKM. In nucleotides, the CDR3 is TGTGCCAGCAGCAACCCGGGACAGACCTTAAATGAAAAACTGTTTTTT. Translating it yields CASSNPGQTLNEKLFF.

The chain recombines TRBV2 with TRBJ2-7, with D tentatively TRBD2 (6 bases). With 1 base removed from V and 6 bases from J, the gap between germline ends came to 19 bases. The germline CDR1 and CDR2 sequences are SNHLY and FYNNEI. This CDR3 comprises 16 residues. The CDR3 spells CASSEEAGLSRFEQYF. The DNA of the CDR3 is TGTGCCAGCAGTGAAGAGGCGGGACTCAGTCGTTTCGAGCAGTACTTC.

The chain links TRBV4-3 to TRBJ2-3; tentatively, D is TRBD2 (6 bases). Trimming removed 3 bases at V and 5 bases at J, with 18 bases between. Germline V gene sequence: CDR1 LGHNA, CDR2 YSLEER. The CDR3 length is 16 residues. The CDR3 coding sequence is TGCGCCAGCAGCCAGAGTCTAGCGATTGGAAGAGATACGCAGTATTTT. Translated, it gives CASSQSLAIGRDTQYF.

The V gene is TRBV4-3, the J gene TRBJ2-7, with TRBD2 identical over 9 bases. Germline-derived CDR1 and CDR2 are LGHNA and YSLEER. The CDR3 extends over 16 amino acids. V gave up 0 bases and J gave up 3 bases; unmatched junction bases: 6. CDR3: CASSQDVGLALYEQYF. The CDR3 DNA reads as TGCGCCAGCAGCCAAGACGTGGGACTAGCCCTCTACGAGCAGTACTTC.